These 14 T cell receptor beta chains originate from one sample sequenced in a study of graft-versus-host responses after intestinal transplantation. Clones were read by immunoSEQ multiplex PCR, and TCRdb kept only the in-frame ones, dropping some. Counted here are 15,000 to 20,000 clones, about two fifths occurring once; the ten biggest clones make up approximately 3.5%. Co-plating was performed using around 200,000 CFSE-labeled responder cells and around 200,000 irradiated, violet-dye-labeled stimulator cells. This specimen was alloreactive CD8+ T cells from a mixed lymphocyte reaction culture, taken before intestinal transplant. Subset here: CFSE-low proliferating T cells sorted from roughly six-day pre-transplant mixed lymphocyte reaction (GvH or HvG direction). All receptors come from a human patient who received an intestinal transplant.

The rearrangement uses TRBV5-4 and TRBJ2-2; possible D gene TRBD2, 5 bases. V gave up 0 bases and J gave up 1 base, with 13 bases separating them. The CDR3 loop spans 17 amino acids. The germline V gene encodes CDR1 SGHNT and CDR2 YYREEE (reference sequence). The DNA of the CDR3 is TGTGCCAGCAGCTTGGCCCACCTAGAGGGGAACACCGGGGAGCTGTTTTTT. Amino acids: CASSLAHLEGNTGELFF.

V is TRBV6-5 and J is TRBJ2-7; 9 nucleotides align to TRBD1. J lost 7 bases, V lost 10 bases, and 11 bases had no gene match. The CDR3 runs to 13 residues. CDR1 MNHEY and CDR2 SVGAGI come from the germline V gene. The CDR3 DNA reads TGTGCCATCAGCCCTGGACAGGGGTGGGAGCAGTACTTC. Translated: CAISPGQGWEQYF.

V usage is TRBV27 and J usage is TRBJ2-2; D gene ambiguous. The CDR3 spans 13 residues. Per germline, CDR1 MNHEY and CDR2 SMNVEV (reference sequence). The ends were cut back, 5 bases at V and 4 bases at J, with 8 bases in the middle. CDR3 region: CASSRTGTGELFF. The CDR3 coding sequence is TGTGCCAGCAGTCGGACGGGCACCGGGGAGCTGTTTTTT.

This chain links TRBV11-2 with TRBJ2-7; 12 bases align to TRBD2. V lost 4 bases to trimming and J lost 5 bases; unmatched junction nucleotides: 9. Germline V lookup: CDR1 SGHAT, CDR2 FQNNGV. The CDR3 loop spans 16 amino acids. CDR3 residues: CASSSPSGRAVHEQYF. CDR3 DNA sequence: TGTGCCAGCAGCTCGCCTAGCGGGAGGGCCGTCCACGAGCAGTACTTC.

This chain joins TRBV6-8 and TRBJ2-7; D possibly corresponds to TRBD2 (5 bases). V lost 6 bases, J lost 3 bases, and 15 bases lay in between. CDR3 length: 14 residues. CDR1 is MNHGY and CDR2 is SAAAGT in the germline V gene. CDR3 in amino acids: CASRVSDCYYEQYF. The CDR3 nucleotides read TGTGCCAGCAGGGTATCGGACTGTTACTACGAGCAGTACTTC.

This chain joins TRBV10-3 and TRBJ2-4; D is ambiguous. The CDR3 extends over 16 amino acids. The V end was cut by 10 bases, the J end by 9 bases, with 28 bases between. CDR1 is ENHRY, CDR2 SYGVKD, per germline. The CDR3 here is CATHPSRLPPKGIQYF. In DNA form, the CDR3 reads TGTGCCACCCATCCGTCTCGATTGCCCCCCAAAGGCATTCAGTACTTC.

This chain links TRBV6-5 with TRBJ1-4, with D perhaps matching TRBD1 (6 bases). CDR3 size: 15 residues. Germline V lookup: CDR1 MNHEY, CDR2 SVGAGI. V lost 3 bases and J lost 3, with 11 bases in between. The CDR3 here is CASSYTTGPNEKLFF. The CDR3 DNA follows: TGTGCCAGCAGTTATACAACAGGGCCTAATGAAAAACTGTTTTTT.

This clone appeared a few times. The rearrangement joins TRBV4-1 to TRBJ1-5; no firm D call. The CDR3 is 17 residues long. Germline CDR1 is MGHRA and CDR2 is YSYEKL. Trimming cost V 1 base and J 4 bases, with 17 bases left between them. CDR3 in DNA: TGCGCCAGCAGCCAAGTAGCCCAGTATCTGGGGAATCAGCCCCAGCATTTT. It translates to CASSQVAQYLGNQPQHF.

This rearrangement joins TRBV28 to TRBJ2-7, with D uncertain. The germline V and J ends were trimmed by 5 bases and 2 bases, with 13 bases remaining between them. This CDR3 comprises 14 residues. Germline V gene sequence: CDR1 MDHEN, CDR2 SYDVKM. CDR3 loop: CASSPSPRPYEQYF. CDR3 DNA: TGTGCCAGCAGTCCCTCCCCCCGACCCTACGAGCAGTACTTC.

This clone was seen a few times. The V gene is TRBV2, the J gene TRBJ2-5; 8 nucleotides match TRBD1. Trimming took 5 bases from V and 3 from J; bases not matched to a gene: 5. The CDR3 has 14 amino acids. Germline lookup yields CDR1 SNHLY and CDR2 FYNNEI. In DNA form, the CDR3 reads TGTGCCAGCAGTTCTATGGACAGGGAAGAGACCCAGTACTTC. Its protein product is CASSSMDREETQYF.

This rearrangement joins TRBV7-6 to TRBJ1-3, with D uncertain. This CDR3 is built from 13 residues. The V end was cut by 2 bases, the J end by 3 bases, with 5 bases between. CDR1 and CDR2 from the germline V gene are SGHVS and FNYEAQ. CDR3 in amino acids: CASSLILGNTIYF. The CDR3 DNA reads TGTGCCAGCAGCTTAATTCTTGGAAACACCATATATTTT. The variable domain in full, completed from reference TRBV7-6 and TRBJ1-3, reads GAGVSQSPRYKVTKRGQDVALRCDPISGHVSLYWYRQALGQGPEFLTYFNYEAQQDKSGLPNDRFSAERPEGSISTLTIQRTEQRDSAMYRCASSLILGNTIYFGEGSWLTVV.

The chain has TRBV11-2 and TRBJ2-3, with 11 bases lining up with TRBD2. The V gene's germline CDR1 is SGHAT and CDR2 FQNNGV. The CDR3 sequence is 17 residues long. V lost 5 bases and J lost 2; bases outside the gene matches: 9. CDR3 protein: CASSDPGTSGHTDTQYF. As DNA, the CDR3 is TGTGCCAGCAGCGACCCCGGGACTAGCGGCCACACAGATACGCAGTATTTT.

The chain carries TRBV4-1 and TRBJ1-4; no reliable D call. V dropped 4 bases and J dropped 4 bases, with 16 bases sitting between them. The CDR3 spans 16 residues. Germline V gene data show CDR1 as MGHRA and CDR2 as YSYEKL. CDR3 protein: CASSPGRAAVNEKLFF. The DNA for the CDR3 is TGCGCCAGCAGCCCGGGTAGAGCGGCCGTTAATGAAAAACTGTTTTTT.

CDR3 protein: CAGTGGTVNTEAFF. CDR3 coding DNA: TGTGCCGGAACAGGGGGCACCGTGAACACTGAAGCTTTCTTT. V and J are TRBV28 and TRBJ1-1, with 9 positions matching TRBD1. V shed 11 bases, J shed 0 bases, and the junction held 7 bases outside the gene matches. Germline lookup yields CDR1 MDHEN and CDR2 SYDVKM. The CDR3 is 14 amino acids.